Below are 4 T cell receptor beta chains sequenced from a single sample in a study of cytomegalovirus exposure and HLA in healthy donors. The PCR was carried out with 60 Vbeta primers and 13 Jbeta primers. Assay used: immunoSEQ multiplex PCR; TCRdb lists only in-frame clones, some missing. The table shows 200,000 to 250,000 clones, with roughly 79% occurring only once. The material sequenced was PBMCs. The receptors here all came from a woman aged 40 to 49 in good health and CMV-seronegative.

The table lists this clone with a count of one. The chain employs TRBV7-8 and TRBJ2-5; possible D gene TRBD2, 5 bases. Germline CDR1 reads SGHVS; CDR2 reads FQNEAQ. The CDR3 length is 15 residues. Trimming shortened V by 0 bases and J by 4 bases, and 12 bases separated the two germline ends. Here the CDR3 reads CASSLAGSAIETQYF. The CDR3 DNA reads TGTGCCAGCAGCTTAGCGGGTAGCGCCATAGAGACCCAGTACTTC.

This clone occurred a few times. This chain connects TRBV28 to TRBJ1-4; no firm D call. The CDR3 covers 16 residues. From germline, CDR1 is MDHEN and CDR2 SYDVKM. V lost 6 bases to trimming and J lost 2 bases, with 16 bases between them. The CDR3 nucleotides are TGTGCCAGCAGCCCCTTAGCGGGAAGGACTAATGAAAAACTGTTTTTT. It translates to CASSPLAGRTNEKLFF.

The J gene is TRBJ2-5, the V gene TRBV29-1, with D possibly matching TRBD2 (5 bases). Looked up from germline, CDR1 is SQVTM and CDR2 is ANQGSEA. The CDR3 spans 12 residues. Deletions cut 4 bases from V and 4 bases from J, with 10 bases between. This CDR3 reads CSVVLARETQYF. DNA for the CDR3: TGCAGCGTTGTATTAGCGCGAGAGACCCAGTACTTC.

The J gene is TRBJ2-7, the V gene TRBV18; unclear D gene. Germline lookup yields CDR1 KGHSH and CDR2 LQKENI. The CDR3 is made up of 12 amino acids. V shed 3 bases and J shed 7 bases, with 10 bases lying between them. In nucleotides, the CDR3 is TGTGCCAGCTCACCGGCGGTTAATGAGCAGTACTTC. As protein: CASSPAVNEQYF.